This paragraph reports one TCR beta chain. The data were produced by immunoSEQ multiplex PCR, yet TCRdb's version contains in-frame clones alone and is incomplete. Among about 80,000 clones, roughly 91% were seen once, and the ten largest hold more than 1.5%. These data come from a study of OX40 agonist ivuxolimab in advanced cancers. V lost 5 bases, J lost 9 bases, and 13 bases lay in between. The germline V gene encodes CDR1 SEHNR and CDR2 FQNEAQ (reference sequence). This CDR3 region has 12 residues. The sequence was obtained from an adult with an advanced solid tumor such as melanoma, head and neck, liver or kidney cancer. The starting material was CD4+ or CD8+ T cells sorted from blood, obtained in a trial of the OX40 agonist ivuxolimab. The chain employs TRBV7-9 and TRBJ1-1; D unresolved. The CDR3 sequence: CASSPNSLKAFF. CDR3 coding DNA: TGTGCCAGCAGCCCCAATAGCCTTAAAGCTTTCTTT.